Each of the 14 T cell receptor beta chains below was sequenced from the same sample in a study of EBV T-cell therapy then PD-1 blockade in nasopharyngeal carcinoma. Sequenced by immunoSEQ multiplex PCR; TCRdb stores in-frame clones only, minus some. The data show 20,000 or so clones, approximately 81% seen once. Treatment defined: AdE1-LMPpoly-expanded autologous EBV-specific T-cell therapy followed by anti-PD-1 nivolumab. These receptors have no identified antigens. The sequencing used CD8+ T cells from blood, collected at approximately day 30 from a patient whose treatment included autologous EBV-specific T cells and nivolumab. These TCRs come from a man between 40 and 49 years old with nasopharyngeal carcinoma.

CDR3 DNA: TGTGCCAGCAGCGGGGGGGACAGGCTTTATAGCAATCAGCCCCAGCATTTT. Translated, it gives CASSGGDRLYSNQPQHF. This chain links TRBV9 with TRBJ1-5, with 8 bases lining up with TRBD1. V trimming: 3 bases; J trimming: 0 bases; junction bases outside the gene matches: 8. This CDR3 comprises 17 residues. Germline V gene data show CDR1 as SGDLS and CDR2 as YYNGEE.

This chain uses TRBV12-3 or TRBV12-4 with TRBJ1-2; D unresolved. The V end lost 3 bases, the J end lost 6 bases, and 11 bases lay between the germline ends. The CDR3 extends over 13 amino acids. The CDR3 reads CASSLVGSHGYTF. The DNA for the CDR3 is TGTGCCAGCAGTTTGGTAGGGTCTCATGGCTACACCTTC.

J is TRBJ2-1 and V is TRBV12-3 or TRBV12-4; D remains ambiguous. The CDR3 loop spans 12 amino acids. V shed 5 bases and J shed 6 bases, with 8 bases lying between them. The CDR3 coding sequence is TGTGCCAGCAGTACCCGTTTCAATGAGCAGTTCTTC. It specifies CASSTRFNEQFF.

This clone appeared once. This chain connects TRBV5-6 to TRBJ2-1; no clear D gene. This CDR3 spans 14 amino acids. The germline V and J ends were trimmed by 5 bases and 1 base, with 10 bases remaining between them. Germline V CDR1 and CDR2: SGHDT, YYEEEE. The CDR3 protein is CASRFVVSYNEQFF. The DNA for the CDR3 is TGTGCCAGCAGGTTCGTCGTTTCCTACAATGAGCAGTTCTTC.

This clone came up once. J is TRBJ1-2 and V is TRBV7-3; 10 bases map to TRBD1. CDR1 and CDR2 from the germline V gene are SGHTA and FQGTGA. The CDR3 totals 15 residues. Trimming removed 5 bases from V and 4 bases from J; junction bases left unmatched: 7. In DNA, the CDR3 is TGTGCCAGCAGCACGACCGGGACAGGGGCCTATGGCTACACCTTC. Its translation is CASSTTGTGAYGYTF.

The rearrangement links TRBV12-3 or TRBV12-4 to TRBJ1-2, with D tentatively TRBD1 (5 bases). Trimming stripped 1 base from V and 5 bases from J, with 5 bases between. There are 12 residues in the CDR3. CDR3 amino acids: CASSLGQYGYTF. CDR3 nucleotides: TGTGCCAGCAGTTTAGGACAGTATGGCTACACCTTC.

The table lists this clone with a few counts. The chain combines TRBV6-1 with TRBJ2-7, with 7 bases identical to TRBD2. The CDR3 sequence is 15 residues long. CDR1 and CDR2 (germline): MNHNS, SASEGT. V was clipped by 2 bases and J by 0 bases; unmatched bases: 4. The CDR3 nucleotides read TGTGCCAGCAGTGAAATAAGCGGGGCCTCCTACGAGCAGTACTTC. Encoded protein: CASSEISGASYEQYF.

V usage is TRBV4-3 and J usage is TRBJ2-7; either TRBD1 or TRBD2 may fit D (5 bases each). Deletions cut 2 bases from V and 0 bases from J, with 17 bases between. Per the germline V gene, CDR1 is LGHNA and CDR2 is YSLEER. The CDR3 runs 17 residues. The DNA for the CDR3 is TGCGCCAGCAGCCAATACACGTGGGACCCGAGCTCCTACGAGCAGTACTTC. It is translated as CASSQYTWDPSSYEQYF.

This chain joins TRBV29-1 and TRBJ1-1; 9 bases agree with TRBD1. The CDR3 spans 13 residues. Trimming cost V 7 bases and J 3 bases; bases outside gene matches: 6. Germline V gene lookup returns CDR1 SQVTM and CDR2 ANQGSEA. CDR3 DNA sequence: TGCAGCGCCAGGGACAGGGTATACACTGAAGCTTTCTTT. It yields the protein CSARDRVYTEAFF. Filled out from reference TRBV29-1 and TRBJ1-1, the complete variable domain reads SAVISQKPSRDICQRGTSLTIQCQVDSQVTMMFWYRQQPGQSLTLIATANQGSEATYESGFVIDKFPISRPNLTFSTLTVSNMSPEDSSIYLCSARDRVYTEAFFGQGTRLTVV.

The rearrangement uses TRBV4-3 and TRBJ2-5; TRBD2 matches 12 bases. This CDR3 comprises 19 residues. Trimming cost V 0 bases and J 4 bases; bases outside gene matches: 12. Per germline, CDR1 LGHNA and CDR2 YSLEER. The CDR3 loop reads CASSQDPPASGGALETQYF. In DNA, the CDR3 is TGCGCCAGCAGCCAAGATCCCCCCGCTAGCGGGGGGGCCCTAGAGACCCAGTACTTC.

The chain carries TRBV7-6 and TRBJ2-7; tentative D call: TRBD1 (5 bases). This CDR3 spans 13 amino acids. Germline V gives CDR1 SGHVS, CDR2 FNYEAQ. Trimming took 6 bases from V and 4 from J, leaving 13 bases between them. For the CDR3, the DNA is TGTGCCAGCAGTTTTATCCAGGGATACGAGCAGTACTTC. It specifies CASSFIQGYEQYF.

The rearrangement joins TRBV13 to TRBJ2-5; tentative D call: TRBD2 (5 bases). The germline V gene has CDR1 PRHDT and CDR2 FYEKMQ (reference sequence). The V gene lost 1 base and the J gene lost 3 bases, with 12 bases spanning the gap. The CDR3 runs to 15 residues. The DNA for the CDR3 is TGTGCCAGCAGCTTAGCGGGGAGAGGCGAAGAGACCCAGTACTTC. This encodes CASSLAGRGEETQYF.

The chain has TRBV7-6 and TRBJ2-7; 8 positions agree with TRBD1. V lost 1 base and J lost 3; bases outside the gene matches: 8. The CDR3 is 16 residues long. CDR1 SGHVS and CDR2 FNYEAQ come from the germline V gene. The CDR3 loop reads CASSLGPGTGFYEQYF. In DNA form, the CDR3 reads TGTGCCAGCAGCTTAGGTCCAGGGACAGGCTTCTACGAGCAGTACTTC.

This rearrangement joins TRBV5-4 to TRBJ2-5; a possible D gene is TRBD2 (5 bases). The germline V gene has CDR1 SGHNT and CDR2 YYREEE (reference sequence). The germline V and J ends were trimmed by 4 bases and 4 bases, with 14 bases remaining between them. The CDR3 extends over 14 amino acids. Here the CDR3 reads CASSPPSSLETQYF. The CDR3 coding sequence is TGTGCCAGCAGCCCTCCCTCTAGCTTAGAGACCCAGTACTTC. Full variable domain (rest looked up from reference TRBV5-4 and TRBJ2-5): ETGVTQSPTHLIKTRGQQVTLRCSSQSGHNTVSWYQQALGQGPQFIFQYYREEENGRGNFPPRFSGLQFPNYSSELNVNALELDDSALYLCASSPPSSLETQYFGPGTRLLVL.